This is a list of T cell receptor beta chains from one sample in a study of T cell repertoires in cytomegalovirus infection. Using its own MiXCR run on the reads, TCRdb lists one record per CDR3 protein. This sample has some 97,000 distinct CDR3 sequences, with more than 20% found just once. Source material: CD8+ T cells from PBMCs. The source is a human donor in good health (CMV status not recorded). Some clones in this sample may be carry-over from other donors' samples. Both conserved end residues are part of each CDR3. A D gene is named only where the DNA matches it firmly. Only part of the rows carry a size: once, few, many, or a class if the clone is expanded.

cdr3_nt cdr3_aa v_call clone_size d_call j_call
TGTGCCAGCAGTTTAAAGGGAAGTAACGAGCAGTACTTC CASSLKGSNEQYF TRBV28 few . TRBJ2-7
TGTGCCAGCAGCGACCCTCAGGGACAGGTCAATGAGCAGTTCTTC CASSDPQGQVNEQFF TRBV7-4 . TRBD1 TRBJ2-1
TGTGCCAGCAGTTTAGCGCTAAGGGACAGCTATGGCTACACCTTC CASSLALRDSYGYTF TRBV12-3/TRBV12-4 few TRBD1 TRBJ1-2
TGTGCCAGCAGCTTGGAGGGGGTATCCTACGAGCAGTACTTC CASSLEGVSYEQYF TRBV5-6 few . TRBJ2-7
TGTGCCAGCAGCACCCTGCATCGAATTAATAGCGGGAGATTCTCCTACAATGAGCAGTTCTTC CASSTLHRINSGRFSYNEQFF TRBV11-2 . TRBD2 TRBJ2-1
TGTGCCAGCAGCTTGGGCCAGTTTGGATGGGGCAACCAGCATTTT CASSLGQFGWGNQHF TRBV5-5 many . TRBJ1-5
TGTGCCAGCAGTGGACAGGGTGGTAATGAGCAGTTCTTC CASSGQGGNEQFF TRBV6-2/TRBV6-3 . TRBD1 TRBJ2-1
TGTGCCAGCAGCTCCCATCTGGGGGTTTACGAGCAGTACTTC CASSSHLGVYEQYF TRBV7-9 many . TRBJ2-7
TGCAGCGTTGAAGACTTGGGACACCCCTACGAGCAGTACTTC CSVEDLGHPYEQYF TRBV29-1 . . TRBJ2-7
TGTGCCAGCAGTTACGGTGTTCAGCCCCAGCATTTT CASSYGVQPQHF TRBV6-2/TRBV6-3 few . TRBJ1-5
TGTGCCAGCACCCTGACAGGGACCCAGACCCAGTACTTC CASTLTGTQTQYF TRBV12-3/TRBV12-4 . TRBD1 TRBJ2-5
TGTGCCAGCAGTGAAAATAGGTATAATTCACCCCTCCACTTT CASSENRYNSPLHF TRBV25-1 few . TRBJ1-6
TGTGCCAGCAGCGATCGGGACGCCCCAGTTCGCACAGATACGCAGTATTTT CASSDRDAPVRTDTQYF TRBV12-3/TRBV12-4 . . TRBJ2-3
TGTGCCAGCAGCTCCGGCCACGTCTCTCACGAGCAGTACTTC CASSSGHVSHEQYF TRBV12-3/TRBV12-4 . . TRBJ2-7
TGTGCCAGCAGGCCCTCAGGACAGGGCGAGGGGGGGTACTTC CASRPSGQGEGGYF TRBV7-6 . TRBD1 TRBJ2-7
TGTGCCAGCAGCCCTGGGACAGGGGGGACGCAGTATTTT CASSPGTGGTQYF TRBV7-9 . TRBD1 TRBJ2-3
TGTGCCACCGAGACGGAGGAGAACACTGAAGCTTTCTTT CATETEENTEAFF TRBV19 . . TRBJ1-1
TGTGCCAGCAGCCCTCCGACTAGAAGTGCCTACAATGAGCAGTTCTTC CASSPPTRSAYNEQFF TRBV7-9 many . TRBJ2-1